Following are 7 T cell receptor beta chains from one sample sequenced in a study of cytomegalovirus exposure and HLA in healthy donors. The PCR made use of 60 Vbeta and 13 Jbeta primers. Sequenced by immunoSEQ multiplex PCR; TCRdb stores in-frame clones only, minus some. Among about 57,000 clones, 55% to 85% were seen once, and the ten largest hold around 9.1%. The sample taken for sequencing was PBMCs. All receptors come from a woman in her 50s in good health and CMV-seronegative.

The rearrangement links TRBV15 to TRBJ1-1; D gene unclear. The CDR3 loop spans 14 amino acids. Germline V CDR1 and CDR2: LNHNV, YYDKDF (reference sequence). V lost 5 bases and J 0 bases, leaving 10 bases between the germline ends. CDR3 amino acids: CATSPQQLNTEAFF. The DNA of the CDR3 is TGTGCCACCAGCCCACAGCAGCTGAACACTGAAGCTTTCTTT. Together with reference TRBV15 and TRBJ1-1, the CDR3 gives the full variable domain: DAMVIQNPRYQVTQFGKPVTLSCSQTLNHNVMYWYQQKSSQAPKLLFHYYDKDFNNEADTPDNFQSRRPNTSFCFLDIRSPGLGDTAMYLCATSPQQLNTEAFFGQGTRLTVV.

This clone occurred once. The chain uses TRBV23-1 and TRBJ2-1; tentatively, D is TRBD2 (5 bases). TRBV23-1 belongs to the ORF category, with a function that is uncertain. The CDR3 sequence is 16 residues long. V gave up 4 bases and J gave up 9 bases, with 22 bases separating them. In DNA, the CDR3 is TGCGCCAGCAGTCGACCTGGAGGCAGATTAGACGGTGAGCAGTTCTTC. Protein sequence: CASSRPGGRLDGEQFF.

The chain joins TRBV7-8 to TRBJ2-2; 11 positions match TRBD1. This CDR3 spans 16 amino acids. V gave up 3 bases and J gave up 4 bases; unmatched junction bases: 4. Germline V gene lookup returns CDR1 SGHVS and CDR2 FQNEAQ. In DNA, the CDR3 is TGTGCCAGCAGCTTGGGACAGGGGGGAATCACCGGGGAGCTGTTTTTT. Protein: CASSLGQGGITGELFF.

As DNA, the CDR3 is TGTGCCAGCCACGGCCGGGACAGCTATGGAAACACCATATATTTT. Its translation: CASHGRDSYGNTIYF. The chain combines TRBV6-1 with TRBJ1-3, with 7 bases aligning to TRBD1. V was clipped by 8 bases and J by 3 bases; unmatched bases: 10. The CDR3 consists of 15 residues. Germline CDR1 is MNHNS and CDR2 is SASEGT.

This clone has more than one count but fewer than ten. The V gene is TRBV28, the J gene TRBJ1-2; 8 nucleotides line up with TRBD1. The CDR3 totals 17 residues. J was trimmed by 4 bases and V by 7 bases; bases with no gene match: 17. Germline values: CDR1 MDHEN, CDR2 SYDVKM. The chain's CDR3 is CASTQGGAGQAGYGYTF. CDR3 bases: TGTGCCAGCACCCAGGGGGGGGCGGGACAGGCCGGCTATGGCTACACCTTC.

The chain couples TRBV7-3 to TRBJ1-1; D is unclear. CDR1 is SGHTA, CDR2 FQGTGA, per germline. The CDR3 spans 13 residues. V shed 4 bases and J shed 3 bases, with 9 bases lying between them. The DNA of the CDR3 is TGTGCCAGCAGCTCTGCAGGCCACACTGAAGCTTTCTTT. This codes for CASSSAGHTEAFF.

This clone appeared a few times. Given a far larger clone just one base away, this is likely a sequencing read error. At the DNA level, this CDR3 is encoded by other sequences in the same sample as well. The chain employs TRBV5-1 and TRBJ1-5; TRBD1 is a possible D gene (6 bases). The CDR3 length is 13 residues. From germline, CDR1 is SGHRS and CDR2 YFSETQ. Deletions cut 4 bases from V and 9 bases from J, with 14 bases between. The chain's CDR3 is CASSLEGDRPQHF. CDR3 coding DNA: TGCGCCAGCAGCCTGGAGGGGGACCGGCCCCAGCATTTT.